This TCR beta chain comes out of a study of control samples from healthy donors and cancer patients (TCRdb year 2020). V sheds 1 base and J sheds 1 base, leaving 12 bases between their ends. The germline V gene specifies SGHDT as CDR1 and YYEEEE as CDR2. The CDR3, from cysteine to phenylalanine, totals 16 residues. Left in the record is the CDR3 DNA by itself, 48 bases read in frame from the first base. The method behind the library was the immunoSEQ multiplex PCR assay. The immuneACCESS repertoire file appears here via TCRdb, limited to in-frame rearrangements. These files lack a portion of the clones; in checked studies, under half of the deficit traces to unresolved V genes, and the cause of the others is not known. Counted in this sample were over 100,000 clones; approximately 90% of them appeared once. Of the sample, about 1.9% falls within the top ten clones. This clone was found once. What this receptor recognizes is not known. No clone much larger than this one lies a single base away; base qualities are absent.

The sequence derives from a woman between 50 and 59 years old in good health. What was sequenced was blood. This sequence uses TRBV5-6 and TRBJ1-5; no confident D gene assignment can be made. The DNA sequence is as follows: TGTGCCAGCAGCTTGAGCCGGGGTAGGAGCAATCAGCCCCAGCATTTT. It is translated as CASSLSRGRSNQPQHF.